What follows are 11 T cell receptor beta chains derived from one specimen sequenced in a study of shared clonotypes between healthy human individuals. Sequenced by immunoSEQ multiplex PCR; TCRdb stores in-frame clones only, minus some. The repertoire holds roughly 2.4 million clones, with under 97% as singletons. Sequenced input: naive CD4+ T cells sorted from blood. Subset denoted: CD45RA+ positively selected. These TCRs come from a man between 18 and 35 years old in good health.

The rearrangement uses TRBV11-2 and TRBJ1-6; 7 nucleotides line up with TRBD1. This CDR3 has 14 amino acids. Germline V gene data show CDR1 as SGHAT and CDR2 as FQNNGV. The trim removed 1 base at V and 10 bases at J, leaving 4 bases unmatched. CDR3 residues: CASSLADRVSPLHF. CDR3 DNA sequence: TGTGCCAGCAGCTTAGCCGACAGGGTGTCACCCCTCCACTTT.

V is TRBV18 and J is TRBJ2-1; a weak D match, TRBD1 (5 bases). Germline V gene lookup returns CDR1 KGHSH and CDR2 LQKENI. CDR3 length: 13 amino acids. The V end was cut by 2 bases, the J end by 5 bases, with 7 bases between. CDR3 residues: CASSPMDNNEQFF. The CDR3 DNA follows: TGTGCCAGCTCACCAATGGACAACAATGAGCAGTTCTTC. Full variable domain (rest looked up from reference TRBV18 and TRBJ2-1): NAGVMQNPRHLVRRRGQEARLRCSPMKGHSHVYWYRQLPEEGLKFMVYLQKENIIDESGMPKERFSAEFPKEGPSILRIQQVVRGDSAAYFCASSPMDNNEQFFGPGTRLTVL.

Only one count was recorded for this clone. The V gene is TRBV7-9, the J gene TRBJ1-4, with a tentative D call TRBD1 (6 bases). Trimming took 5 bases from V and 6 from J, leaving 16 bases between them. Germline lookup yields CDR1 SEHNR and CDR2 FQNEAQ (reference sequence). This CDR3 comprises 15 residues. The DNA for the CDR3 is TGTGCCAGCAGCCGTACGGGGGGCGCATATGAAAAACTGTTTTTT. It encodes CASSRTGGAYEKLFF.

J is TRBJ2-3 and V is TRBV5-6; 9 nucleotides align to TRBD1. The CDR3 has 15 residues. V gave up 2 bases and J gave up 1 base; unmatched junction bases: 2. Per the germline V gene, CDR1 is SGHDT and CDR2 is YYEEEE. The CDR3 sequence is CASSFRTGGTDTQYF. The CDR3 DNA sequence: TGTGCCAGCAGCTTCAGGACAGGGGGCACAGATACGCAGTATTTT.

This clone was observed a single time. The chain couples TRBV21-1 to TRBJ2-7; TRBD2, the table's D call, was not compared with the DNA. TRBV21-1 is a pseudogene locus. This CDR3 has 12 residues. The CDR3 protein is CASLNGRYEQYF. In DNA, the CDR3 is TGTGCCAGCCTTAACGGGAGGTACGAGCAGTACTTC.

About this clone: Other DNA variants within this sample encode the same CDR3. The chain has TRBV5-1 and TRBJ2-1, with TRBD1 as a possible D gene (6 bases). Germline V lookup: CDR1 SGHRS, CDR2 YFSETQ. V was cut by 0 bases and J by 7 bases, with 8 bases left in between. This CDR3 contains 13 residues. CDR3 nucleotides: TGCGCCAGCAGCTTGGGGGGGCTTAATGAGCAGTTCTTC. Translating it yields CASSLGGLNEQFF.

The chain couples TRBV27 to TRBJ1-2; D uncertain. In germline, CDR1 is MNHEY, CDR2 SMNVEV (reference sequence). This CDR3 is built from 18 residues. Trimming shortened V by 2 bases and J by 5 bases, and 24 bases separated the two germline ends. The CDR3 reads CASSLGPGPPIKIYGYTF. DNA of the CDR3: TGTGCCAGCAGTTTAGGGCCAGGTCCGCCGATTAAGATTTATGGCTACACCTTC.

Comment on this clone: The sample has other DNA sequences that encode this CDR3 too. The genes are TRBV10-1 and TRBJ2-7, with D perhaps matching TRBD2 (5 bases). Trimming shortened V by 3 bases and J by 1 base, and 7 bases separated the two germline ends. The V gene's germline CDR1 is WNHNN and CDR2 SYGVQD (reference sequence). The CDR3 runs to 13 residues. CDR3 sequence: CASSDRGSYEQYF. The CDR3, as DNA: TGCGCCAGCAGTGACAGAGGGTCCTACGAGCAGTACTTC.

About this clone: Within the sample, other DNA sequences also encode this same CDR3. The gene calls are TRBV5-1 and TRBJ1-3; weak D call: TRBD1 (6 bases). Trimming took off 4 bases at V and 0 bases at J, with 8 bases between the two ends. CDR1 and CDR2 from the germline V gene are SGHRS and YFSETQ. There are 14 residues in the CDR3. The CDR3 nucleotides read TGCGCCAGCAGCGAAGGGGGCTCTGGAAACACCATATATTTT. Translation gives CASSEGGSGNTIYF.

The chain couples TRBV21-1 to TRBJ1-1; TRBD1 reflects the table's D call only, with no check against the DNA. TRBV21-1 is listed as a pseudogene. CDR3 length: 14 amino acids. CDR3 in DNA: TGTGCCAGCAGCAAAGCCCCAGGGAACACTGAAGCTTTCTTT. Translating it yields CASSKAPGNTEAFF.

The CDR3 region has the DNA TGTGCCAGCAGCTTGTGGGATAATGAAAAACTGTTTTTT. It specifies CASSLWDNEKLFF. The chain links TRBV5-4 to TRBJ1-4; D call uncertain. Trimming pared 1 base from V and 4 bases from J, leaving 5 bases between. Looked up from germline, CDR1 is SGHNT and CDR2 is YYREEE (reference sequence). There are 13 residues in the CDR3.